This entry features one T cell receptor (beta chain) sequence. The sample belongs to a study of cytomegalovirus exposure and HLA in healthy donors. Trimming shortened V by 4 bases and J by 0 bases, and 14 bases separated the two germline ends. This CDR3 is 16 amino acids long. Per germline, CDR1 SEHNR and CDR2 FQNEAQ (reference sequence). The study ran its PCR with 60 Vbeta and 13 Jbeta primers. Using immunoSEQ multiplex PCR, the repertoire was profiled, and TCRdb retains in-frame clones only, with some absent. Among fewer than 85,000 clones, roughly 70% were seen once, and the ten largest hold 4.9%. The specimen was PBMCs. V is TRBV7-9 and J is TRBJ2-3; tentative D call: TRBD1 (6 bases). This sequence originates from a man in his 60s in good health and CMV-seropositive. The CDR3 loop reads CASSSTTGKSTDTQYF. In DNA, the CDR3 is TGTGCCAGCAGCTCCACCACAGGGAAAAGCACAGATACGCAGTATTTT.